The 31 T cell receptor beta chains below come from one sample, sequenced in a study of blood T cells in healthy people across ages. It was with a sample-barcoded 5' primer and a J-beta primer mix that a second PCR of roughly 6 to 12 cycles was run. MiXCR, applied by TCRdb to the 5' RACE reads, yields one record per CDR3 protein. The table includes 790,000 or so distinct CDR3 sequences, about 61% detected once. Sequencing input: blood. Receptors were obtained from a man aged 35 to 55 in good health.

A few counts support this clonotype. V and J are TRBV7-2 and TRBJ1-6; D unclear. V shed 5 bases and J shed 2 bases, with 10 bases lying between them. The CDR3 totals 15 residues. Looked up from germline, CDR1 is SGHTA and CDR2 is FQGNSA. CDR3 coding DNA: TGTGCCAGCAGCCCTGGGTCGGCCTATAATTCACCCCTCCACTTT. The encoded protein is CASSPGSAYNSPLHF. The variable domain in full, completed from reference TRBV7-2 and TRBJ1-6, reads GAGVSQSPSNKVTEKGKDVELRCDPISGHTALYWYRQSLGQGLEFLIYFQGNSAPDKSGLPSDRFSAERTGGSVSTLTIQRTQQEDSAVYLCASSPGSAYNSPLHFGNGTRLTVT.

The chain links TRBV27 to TRBJ2-1; 7 bases are a match to TRBD1. In germline, CDR1 is MNHEY, CDR2 SMNVEV (reference sequence). With V trimmed by 2 bases and J by 13 bases, 8 bases remained unmatched. The CDR3 spans 13 residues. CDR3 in amino acids: CASSLKGAGPQFF. CDR3 sequence (DNA): TGTGCCAGCAGTTTAAAGGGGGCAGGTCCCCAGTTCTTC.

This clonotype was found many times. V gene TRBV7-2 combines with J gene TRBJ1-5; D is possibly TRBD1 (6 bases). This CDR3 is built from 16 residues. The germline V and J ends were trimmed by 1 base and 1 base, with 11 bases remaining between them. CDR1 is SGHTA and CDR2 is FQGNSA in the germline V gene. The CDR3 coding sequence is TGTGCCAGCAGCTTAGGTTGGGGGGCGAGCAATCAGCCCCAGCATTTT. Its protein product is CASSLGWGASNQPQHF.

The chain employs TRBV5-5 and TRBJ2-3; 7 bases fit TRBD2. V was pared by 3 bases and J by 1 base, with 8 bases of the junction left unmatched. In germline, CDR1 is SGHKS, CDR2 YYEKEE (reference sequence). CDR3 length: 16 amino acids. As DNA, the CDR3 is TGTGCCAGCAGCTGGGGGGGGTCTGTTGGCACAGATACGCAGTATTTT. Translated: CASSWGGSVGTDTQYF. The full variable domain, its missing parts supplied by reference TRBV5-5 and TRBJ2-3, is DAGVTQSPTHLIKTRGQQVTLRCSPISGHKSVSWYQQVLGQGPQFIFQYYEKEERGRGNFPDRFSARQFPNYSSELNVNALLLGDSALYLCASSWGGSVGTDTQYFGPGTRLTVL.

The chain combines TRBV29-1 with TRBJ1-5, with D uncertain. Trimming left V 4 bases short and J 7 bases short, with 14 bases between. The CDR3 covers 13 residues. Looked up from germline, CDR1 is SQVTM and CDR2 is ANQGSEA. CDR3 nucleotide sequence: TGCAGCGTTGTTGGTGTAGATGGACAGCCCCAGCATTTT. It is translated as CSVVGVDGQPQHF.

The chain has TRBV7-3 and TRBJ2-6, with D tentatively TRBD1 or TRBD2 (5 bases each). The CDR3 is made up of 19 amino acids. Trimming took off 0 bases at V and 0 bases at J, with 15 bases between the two ends. CDR1 SGHTA and CDR2 FQGTGA come from the germline V gene. The CDR3 sequence is CASSLTLFGASSGANVLTF. CDR3 DNA: TGTGCCAGCAGCTTAACATTATTCGGGGCGAGCTCTGGGGCCAACGTCCTGACTTTC.

The CDR3 region has the DNA TGTGCCAGCAGGCGCGGGGGCCGGGGCTACACCTTC. Protein product: CASRRGGRGYTF. The chain recombines TRBV28 with TRBJ1-2; D possibly corresponds to TRBD1 (6 bases). The germline V gene encodes CDR1 MDHEN and CDR2 SYDVKM. This CDR3 is 12 amino acids long. V lost 6 bases to trimming and J lost 8 bases, with 13 bases between them.

The CDR3 DNA reads as TGTGCCAGCAGCTCCATCCGGGACAGGGCCTACGAGCAGTACTTC. Amino acid sequence: CASSSIRDRAYEQYF. This chain joins TRBV5-6 and TRBJ2-7, with 9 bases identical to TRBD1. V trimming: 3 bases; J trimming: 2 bases; junction bases outside the gene matches: 6. The CDR3 loop spans 15 amino acids. Germline V CDR1 and CDR2: SGHDT, YYEEEE.

The chain recombines TRBV28 with TRBJ2-7; D may be TRBD1 (6 bases). V gave up 10 bases and J gave up 10 bases, with 26 bases separating them. The germline V gene encodes CDR1 MDHEN and CDR2 SYDVKM. The CDR3 contains 14 residues. The CDR3 spells CATFTGFVGASQYF. The CDR3 bases are TGTGCCACCTTTACAGGGTTTGTCGGAGCGTCCCAGTACTTC.

The table lists this clonotype with a few counts. V is TRBV12-3 or TRBV12-4 and J is TRBJ2-7, with TRBD1 identical over 9 bases. Trimming cost V 6 bases and J 3 bases; bases outside gene matches: 6. This CDR3 spans 14 amino acids. The CDR3 loop is CASSPGTGFYEQYF. The CDR3 nucleotides are TGTGCCAGCAGCCCCGGGACAGGGTTCTACGAGCAGTACTTC.

The chain has TRBV20-1 and TRBJ2-7, with 9 bases fitting TRBD1. Germline V gives CDR1 DFQATT, CDR2 SNEGSKA (reference sequence). V gave up 6 bases and J gave up 4 bases; unmatched junction bases: 16. The CDR3 has 16 residues. As DNA, the CDR3 is TGCAGTGCCCCTAATTCCCGGGGACAGGGACCGTACGAGCAGTACTTC. Its translation is CSAPNSRGQGPYEQYF.

The chain uses TRBV6-2 or TRBV6-3 and TRBJ1-1; no definite D call. Per germline, CDR1 MNHEY and CDR2 SVGEGT. This CDR3 is built from 14 residues. The V end was cut by 7 bases, the J end by 3 bases, with 15 bases between. The DNA for the CDR3 is TGTGCCAGCACCCTACACCATGCATACACTGAAGCTTTCTTT. The encoded protein is CASTLHHAYTEAFF.

This clonotype was seen only a few times. V gene TRBV29-1 combines with J gene TRBJ2-7; no clear D gene. CDR1 is SQVTM and CDR2 is ANQGSEA in the germline V gene. V was pared by 3 bases and J by 6 bases, with 12 bases between. The CDR3 consists of 12 residues. This CDR3 is CSVDTASGEQYF. Written as DNA, the CDR3 is TGCAGCGTTGACACCGCTAGTGGCGAGCAGTACTTC.

The chain couples TRBV11-2 to TRBJ2-2, with TRBD1 matching over 8 bases. The CDR3 contains 16 residues. J was trimmed by 3 bases and V by 5 bases; bases with no gene match: 8. Germline-derived CDR1 and CDR2 are SGHAT and FQNNGV. The CDR3 region has the DNA TGTGCCAGCAGCCTGCAGACAGGGGCGGACACCGGGGAGCTGTTTTTT. Protein: CASSLQTGADTGELFF.

This clonotype showed up just a few times. The CDR3: CASSVGFGQGARETQYF. The CDR3, as DNA: TGCGCCAGCAGTGTGGGGTTCGGACAGGGGGCGAGAGAGACCCAGTACTTC. The rearrangement uses TRBV10-2 and TRBJ2-5; 11 nucleotides agree with TRBD1. Germline V gene data show CDR1 as WSHSY and CDR2 as SAAADI. The CDR3 is 17 amino acids. J was trimmed by 4 bases and V by 4 bases; bases with no gene match: 11.

V usage is TRBV4-3 and J usage is TRBJ2-4; a weak D match, TRBD2 (6 bases). The end of the DNA fits TRBJ2-7 better, so the J call may be wrong. Germline V gene data show CDR1 as LGHNA and CDR2 as YSLEER. This CDR3 has 17 residues. The CDR3 region has the DNA TGCGCCAGCAGCCCCCGGTCTACTAGCCCTATTGTAGACGAGCAGTACTTC. Its protein product is CASSPRSTSPIVDEQYF.

The chain uses TRBV25-1 and TRBJ1-5, with a tentative D call TRBD1 (5 bases). This CDR3 is built from 14 residues. Trimming stripped 4 bases from V and 2 bases from J, with 9 bases between. In germline, CDR1 is MGHDK, CDR2 SYGVNS. The CDR3 region is CASSGLGGNQPQHF. The CDR3, as DNA: TGTGCCAGCAGTGGCTTGGGGGGCAATCAGCCCCAGCATTTT. The entire variable domain, with the rest obtained from reference TRBV25-1 and TRBJ1-5, is as follows: EADIYQTPRYLVIGTGKKITLECSQTMGHDKMYWYQQDPGMELHLIHYSYGVNSTEKGDLSSESTVSRIRTEHFPLTLESARPSHTSQYLCASSGLGGNQPQHFGDGTRLSIL.

The genes are TRBV6-5 and TRBJ2-1; 14 bases are shared with TRBD2. This CDR3 spans 18 amino acids. Germline-derived CDR1 and CDR2 are MNHEY and SVGAGI. With V trimmed by 6 bases and J by 6 bases, 13 bases remained unmatched. DNA of the CDR3: TGTGCCAGCAGATTAACCCGGGGACTAGCGGGAGTACGCAATGAGCAGTTCTTC. Translated: CASRLTRGLAGVRNEQFF.

In DNA, the CDR3 is TGTGCCAGCAGCTTAGAGGGTCCACGGAAGACCCAGTACTTC. It is translated as CASSLEGPRKTQYF. The chain couples TRBV7-2 to TRBJ2-7; D is ambiguous. The end of the DNA fits TRBJ2-5 better, so the J call may be wrong. Germline V lookup: CDR1 SGHTA, CDR2 FQGNSA. CDR3 length: 14 amino acids.

This clonotype was recorded a few times. The rearrangement links TRBV2 to TRBJ2-7, with D possibly being TRBD1 or TRBD2 (6 bases each). Germline CDR1 reads SNHLY; CDR2 reads FYNNEI. The length of the CDR3 is 14 residues. V gave up 7 bases and J gave up 6 bases, with 19 bases separating them. CDR3 sequence (DNA): TGTGCCAGCACCAAGGGGGGTAACTCGGTCGAGCAGTACTTC. The encoded protein is CASTKGGNSVEQYF. Filled out from reference TRBV2 and TRBJ2-7, the complete variable domain reads EPEVTQTPSHQVTQMGQEVILRCVPISNHLYFYWYRQILGQKVEFLVSFYNNEISEKSEIFDDQFSVERPDGSNFTLKIRSTKLEDSAMYFCASTKGGNSVEQYFGPGTRLTVT.

The chain recombines TRBV24-1 with TRBJ2-1; D remains ambiguous. The V and J ends lost 6 bases and 6 bases respectively, with 14 bases between them. Germline-derived CDR1 and CDR2 are KGHDR and SFDVKD. This CDR3 is 14 amino acids long. CDR3 coding DNA: TGTGCCACCAGTCTCCCGGAGATTGGCAATGAGCAGTTCTTC. This translates into CATSLPEIGNEQFF.

The chain carries TRBV7-2 and TRBJ2-1, with 7 bases that match TRBD1. This CDR3 is 15 amino acids long. The J segment lost 8 bases and the V segment lost 4 bases, leaving 11 bases of the junction unmatched. Germline V CDR1 and CDR2: SGHTA, FQGNSA. The CDR3 region is CASSSPTLRGHEQFF. The CDR3 DNA follows: TGTGCCAGCAGCTCTCCCACTCTGAGGGGGCATGAGCAGTTCTTC.

This clonotype was seen at least ten times. J is TRBJ2-7 and V is TRBV9; the D is unclear. CDR1 and CDR2 (germline): SGDLS, YYNGEE. V lost 4 bases and J lost 5, with 10 bases in between. The CDR3 is 12 residues long. DNA of the CDR3: TGTGCCAGCAGCCCCAGTGGGAACGAGCAGTACTTC. It specifies CASSPSGNEQYF.

The chain has TRBV12-3 or TRBV12-4 and TRBJ2-1, with 9 bases fitting TRBD2. V lost 5 bases, J lost 4 bases, and 9 bases stayed unmatched. The CDR3 is 16 residues long. CDR3 region: CASSNFGAGGYNEQFF. DNA of the CDR3: TGTGCCAGCAGTAACTTTGGAGCGGGGGGATACAATGAGCAGTTCTTC.

This clonotype was counted a few times. The chain couples TRBV6-2 or TRBV6-3 to TRBJ1-1; no reliable D call. V was pared by 8 bases and J by 1 base, with 11 bases between. Germline CDR1 reads MNHEY; CDR2 reads SVGEGT. This CDR3 comprises 13 residues. The CDR3 DNA reads as TGTGCCAGCGGAGGGCCTCCGAACACTGAAGCTTTCTTT. Translated: CASGGPPNTEAFF.

V usage is TRBV7-3 and J usage is TRBJ2-3, with D uncertain. Germline CDR1 reads SGHTA; CDR2 reads FQGTGA. With 5 bases removed from V and 5 bases from J, the gap between germline ends came to 11 bases. The CDR3 is made up of 13 amino acids. The CDR3: CASSPSWIDTQYF. The CDR3 coding sequence is TGTGCCAGCAGCCCTTCATGGATAGATACGCAGTATTTT. Full variable domain (outside the CDR3, taken from reference TRBV7-3 and TRBJ2-3): GAGVSQTPSNKVTEKGKYVELRCDPISGHTALYWYRQSLGQGPEFLIYFQGTGAADDSGLPNDRFFAVRPEGSVSTLKIQRTERGDSAVYLCASSPSWIDTQYFGPGTRLTVL.

The chain couples TRBV5-1 to TRBJ2-1; D gene uncertain. The V gene lost 4 bases and the J gene lost 8 bases, with 16 bases spanning the gap. The CDR3 is 14 amino acids. The V gene's germline CDR1 is SGHRS and CDR2 YFSETQ. Here the CDR3 reads CASSGSPIGDEQFF. The CDR3 DNA sequence: TGCGCCAGCAGCGGTAGCCCCATCGGTGATGAGCAGTTCTTC.

The chain carries TRBV5-5 and TRBJ2-4; unclear D gene. V was cut by 4 bases and J by 15 bases, with 14 bases left in between. This CDR3 contains 11 residues. The V gene's germline CDR1 is SGHKS and CDR2 YYEKEE (reference sequence). The CDR3: CASSLDGPRYF. In DNA form, the CDR3 reads TGTGCCAGCAGCCTTGACGGTCCGAGGTACTTC.

J is TRBJ1-6 and V is TRBV7-2; possible D gene TRBD1, 5 bases. With 5 bases removed from V and 7 bases from J, the gap between germline ends came to 6 bases. CDR1 SGHTA and CDR2 FQGNSA come from the germline V gene. There are 12 residues in the CDR3. The CDR3: CASSRDNSPLHF. CDR3 coding DNA: TGTGCCAGCAGCCGGGACAATTCACCCCTCCACTTT.

The chain combines TRBV6-2 or TRBV6-3 with TRBJ2-6; D might be TRBD1 (6 bases). The CDR3 is 15 amino acids. Germline V gene sequence: CDR1 MNHEY, CDR2 SVGEGT. V was trimmed by 2 bases and J by 2 bases, leaving 7 bases between them. CDR3 bases: TGTGCCAGCAGTTACCGGACAGCTGGGGCCAACGTCCTGACTTTC. Translating it yields CASSYRTAGANVLTF.

The chain recombines TRBV5-5 with TRBJ1-1; perhaps TRBD1 as D (6 bases). The CDR3 covers 13 residues. Germline CDR1 and CDR2: SGHKS and YYEKEE (reference sequence). The germline V and J ends were trimmed by 5 bases and 7 bases, with 15 bases remaining between them. The CDR3 nucleotides are TGTGCCAGCAGTCCCGGACAGAGCAGTGAAGCTTTCTTT. Its protein is CASSPGQSSEAFF. Full variable domain (outside the CDR3, taken from reference TRBV5-5 and TRBJ1-1): DAGVTQSPTHLIKTRGQQVTLRCSPISGHKSVSWYQQVLGQGPQFIFQYYEKEERGRGNFPDRFSARQFPNYSSELNVNALLLGDSALYLCASSPGQSSEAFFGQGTRLTVV.